The 23 T cell receptor beta chains below come from one sample, sequenced in a study of T cells in women clearing cervical HPV infection. Profiled with immunoSEQ multiplex PCR; TCRdb holds only in-frame clones, not every one. The sample totals under 45,000 clones; its top ten clones hold 7.6%. Sample: blood buffy coat. The receptors here all came from a woman aged 18 to 75 with a cervical HPV16 infection that either progressed to CIN3+ or cleared (not recorded which).

With respect to this clone: The read falls 3 residues short of the CDR3 end, and the missing part is taken from the germline J gene. This chain links TRBV5-1 with TRBJ2-7; D not resolved. The germline gives CDR1 SGHRS, CDR2 YFSETQ. V shed 0 bases and J shed 0 bases, with 7 bases lying between them. The CDR3 totals 14 residues. The sequenced part of the CDR3 DNA is TGCGCCAGCAGCTTGGCTTACGGCTCCTACGAG. Encoded protein: CASSLAYGSYE. The whole CDR3 protein reads CASSLAYGSYEQYF.

The CDR3 sequence: CASRLAGPYEQYF. The covered CDR3 bases are TGCGCCAGCAGACTAGCGGGTCCCTACGAG. The genes are TRBV5-1 and TRBJ2-7; 9 positions match TRBD2. The read ends 3 residues shy of where the CDR3 ends; the end is completed using the germline J gene. With V trimmed by 5 bases and J by 2 bases, 2 bases remained unmatched. Germline V gene data show CDR1 as SGHRS and CDR2 as YFSETQ. This CDR3 comprises 13 residues.

With regard to this clone: With the read ending 3 residues before the CDR3 end, the germline J gene is used to fill in that end. V gene TRBV7-9 combines with J gene TRBJ1-2; perhaps TRBD1 as D (5 bases). Germline loops: CDR1 SEHNR, CDR2 FQNEAQ (reference sequence). The CDR3 consists of 15 residues. Trimming left V 4 bases short and J 5 bases short, with 17 bases between. The CDR3 protein is CASSSAGRQTYGYTF. CDR3 DNA (partial): TGTGCCAGCAGCTCGGCTGGGAGACAGACTTATGGC. Supplemented by reference TRBV7-9 and TRBJ1-2, the full variable domain reads DTGVSQNPRHKITKRGQNVTFRCDPISEHNRLYWYRQTLGQGPEFLTYFQNEAQLEKSRLLSDRFSAERPKGSFSTLEIQRTEQGDSAMYLCASSSAGRQTYGYTFGSGTRLTVV.

Incomplete CDR3 DNA: TGTGCCAGCAGCATAGGGGCAGTGGGGGAAAAA. Its translation is CASSIGAVGEK. The full CDR3 protein is CASSIGAVGEKLFF. The chain links TRBV5-4 to TRBJ1-4; D perhaps matches TRBD1 (5 bases). Read coverage stops 3 residues before the CDR3 terminus; the germline J gene supplies the remainder. Germline loops: CDR1 SGHNT, CDR2 YYREEE (reference sequence). The CDR3 spans 14 residues. Trimming cost V 4 bases and J 8 bases, with 15 bases left between them.

As to this clone: Coverage ceases 3 residues before the CDR3 finishes, and the germline J gene fills in the end. J is TRBJ1-1 and V is TRBV5-1; maybe TRBD1 (5 bases). Trimming shortened V by 4 bases and J by 0 bases, and 13 bases separated the two germline ends. Germline values: CDR1 SGHRS, CDR2 YFSETQ. The CDR3 runs 15 residues. The CDR3 DNA, read in part, is TGCGCCAGCAGCCCGCGTTCAGGGATGAACACTGAA. Protein product: CASSPRSGMNTE. The full CDR3 protein is CASSPRSGMNTEAFF.

To note about this clone: The sequence runs out 3 residues before the end of the CDR3; the remainder is reconstructed from the germline J gene. The V and J genes are TRBV5-1 and TRBJ2-2; perhaps TRBD1 as D (6 bases). CDR1 and CDR2 (germline): SGHRS, YFSETQ. V was clipped by 0 bases and J by 6 bases, with 9 bases between them. This CDR3 has 14 amino acids. Incomplete CDR3 DNA: TGCGCCAGCAGCTTGGTGGCAGGGGCCGGGGAG. The encoded protein is CASSLVAGAGE. The full CDR3 protein is CASSLVAGAGELFF.

About this clone: The read halts 3 residues ahead of the CDR3 end, with the missing end drawn from the germline J gene. V gene TRBV10-1 combines with J gene TRBJ1-1; the match to TRBD1 covers 8 bases. Per germline, CDR1 WNHNN and CDR2 SYGVQD (reference sequence). V lost 0 bases to trimming and J lost 1 base; unmatched junction nucleotides: 4. The CDR3 extends over 16 amino acids. CDR3 bases read: TGCGCCAGCAGTGAGTCGGGCACAGGGGGGAACACTGAA. Residues: CASSESGTGGNTE. The CDR3 as a whole reads CASSESGTGGNTEAFF.

In the case of this clone: The observed sequence ends 3 residues before the CDR3 terminus, with the missing tail filled in from the germline J gene. The chain is built from TRBV11-2 and TRBJ2-1; D is perhaps TRBD2 (7 bases). V was clipped by 2 bases and J by 7 bases, with 15 bases between them. The CDR3 has 15 amino acids. CDR1 is SGHAT, CDR2 FQNNGV, per germline. CDR3 DNA (partial): TGTGCCAGCAGCTTACATGCGGGGGCCCAAAATGAG. Protein product: CASSLHAGAQNE. The entire CDR3 is CASSLHAGAQNEQFF. The whole variable domain, filled in from reference TRBV11-2 and TRBJ2-1, reads EAGVAQSPRYKIIEKRQSVAFWCNPISGHATLYWYQQILGQGPKLLIQFQNNGVVDDSQLPKDRFSAERLKGVDSTLKIQPAKLEDSAVYLCASSLHAGAQNEQFFGPGTRLTVL.

Details on this clone: The sequence runs out 3 residues before the end of the CDR3; the remainder is reconstructed from the germline J gene. The V gene is TRBV4-1, the J gene TRBJ2-7; D may be TRBD2 (6 bases). Germline V gene sequence: CDR1 MGHRA, CDR2 YSYEKL. Trimming left V 4 bases short and J 3 bases short, with 22 bases between. This CDR3 comprises 17 residues. The CDR3 DNA, read in part, is TGCGCCAGCAGCCGGGAACGACTGGGGGGAGTTTACTACGAG. This codes for CASSRERLGGVYYE. The entire CDR3 is CASSRERLGGVYYEQYF.

Details on this clone: The CDR3 end falls 3 residues outside the read, so it is completed with the germline J gene. The chain employs TRBV19 and TRBJ1-4; 7 positions agree with TRBD1. This CDR3 region has 14 residues. V lost 10 bases to trimming and J lost 6 bases; unmatched junction nucleotides: 11. Germline V gene sequence: CDR1 LNHDA, CDR2 SQIVND (reference sequence). The CDR3 DNA, read in part, is TGTGCCACCACCGACAGGGTAGATGATGAAAAA. Translating it yields CATTDRVDDEK. The full CDR3 protein is CATTDRVDDEKLFF.

As concerns this clone: The CDR3 extends 3 residues past the end of the read, so its final part is completed from the germline J gene. The gene calls are TRBV29-1 and TRBJ1-1, with D possibly being TRBD1 (6 bases). Germline V gene lookup returns CDR1 SQVTM and CDR2 ANQGSEA. CDR3 length equals 16 residues. V was shortened by 6 bases and J by 1 base, with 21 bases between the two germline ends. The CDR3: CSVLDEGRGSNTEAFF. The covered CDR3 bases are TGCAGCGTACTAGACGAGGGGAGGGGGTCGAACACTGAA.

A note on this clone: The CDR3 end is not reached by the read, which stops 3 residues before it; the germline J gene fills it in. The chain combines TRBV10-3 with TRBJ1-1; 7 nucleotides agree with TRBD1. Germline V gives CDR1 ENHRY, CDR2 SYGVKD. The CDR3 extends over 13 amino acids. V lost 6 bases to trimming and J lost 4 bases; unmatched junction nucleotides: 5. CDR3 loop: CAISPGGSTEAFF. The part of the CDR3 DNA that was read is TGTGCCATCAGCCCAGGGGGGAGCACTGAA.

Details on this clone: The read halts 3 residues ahead of the CDR3 end, with the missing end drawn from the germline J gene. The rearrangement links TRBV2 to TRBJ2-4; 12 bases are shared with TRBD2. This CDR3 has 18 residues. The V gene's germline CDR1 is SNHLY and CDR2 FYNNEI. CDR3 bases read: TGTGCCAGCAGTGAAGGCATGATAGGGCTAGCGGGAGGGCCCAGT. This translates into CASSEGMIGLAGGPS. The CDR3 in its entirety is CASSEGMIGLAGGPSQYF. Supplemented by reference TRBV2 and TRBJ2-4, the full variable domain reads EPEVTQTPSHQVTQMGQEVILRCVPISNHLYFYWYRQILGQKVEFLVSFYNNEISEKSEIFDDQFSVERPDGSNFTLKIRSTKLEDSAMYFCASSEGMIGLAGGPSQYFGAGTRLSVL.

Worth noting for this clone: The read terminates 3 residues before the CDR3 end, so the remaining end is supplied by the germline J gene. The chain employs TRBV29-1 and TRBJ2-7; 9 bases match TRBD1. The ends lost 8 bases at V and 5 bases at J; junction bases unmatched: 7. CDR3 length: 12 residues. Germline V CDR1 and CDR2: SQVTM, ANQGSEA. The DNA read from the CDR3 is TGCAGCTACCGGGACAGGGTAGACGAG. This gives the protein CSYRDRVDE. The complete CDR3 reads CSYRDRVDEQYF.

Note on this clone: The CDR3 end is not reached by the read, which stops 3 residues before it; the germline J gene fills it in. The V call is TRBV9, the J call TRBJ2-5; maybe TRBD1 (6 bases). Germline assignment: CDR1 SGDLS and CDR2 YYNGEE. V shed 3 bases and J shed 4 bases, with 16 bases lying between them. CDR3 length: 15 amino acids. CDR3 DNA (partial): TGTGCCAGCAGCGCCACCCAGGGGAGTCGAGAGACC. Its translation is CASSATQGSRET. The entire CDR3 protein is CASSATQGSRETQYF.

On this clone: The CDR3 end is not reached by the read, which stops 3 residues before it; the germline J gene fills it in. This chain joins TRBV4-1 and TRBJ1-1; tentative D call: TRBD1 (5 bases). Germline V gives CDR1 MGHRA, CDR2 YSYEKL. The CDR3 runs to 13 residues. V was cut by 4 bases and J by 1 base, with 7 bases left in between. The CDR3 DNA, read in part, is TGCGCCAGCAGCCCCAGGGAGAACACTGAA. Residues: CASSPRENTE. The entire CDR3 protein reads CASSPRENTEAFF.

About this clone itself: The read is 3 residues too short to cover the CDR3 end, so that end is filled in from the germline J gene. This chain links TRBV10-1 with TRBJ2-5; TRBD2 matches at 7 bases. Germline CDR1 WNHNN, CDR2 SYGVQD (reference sequence). CDR3 length: 13 amino acids. The V gene end was trimmed by 3 bases and the J gene end by 4 bases; junction bases not matched to a gene: 2. Incomplete CDR3 DNA: TGCGCCAGCAGTGAAGCGGGGAGAGAGACC. Translating gives CASSEAGRET. The complete CDR3 sequence is CASSEAGRETQYF.

As regards this clone: The CDR3 end lies 3 residues beyond the end of the read and is filled in from the germline J gene. The rearrangement uses TRBV19 and TRBJ1-5, with D possibly TRBD1 on 6 matching bases. Germline V gives CDR1 LNHDA, CDR2 SQIVND (reference sequence). The CDR3 is 19 residues long. Trimming cost V 6 bases and J 7 bases, with 31 bases left between them. CDR3 residues: CASSAGPRGGKSRSQPQHF. CDR3 DNA, as far as it was read: TGTGCCAGTAGCGCGGGCCCAAGGGGGGGGAAGTCAAGGTCGCAGCCC.

Note on this clone: The DNA ends 3 residues before the CDR3 does, and the rest of the CDR3 is filled in from the germline J gene. J is TRBJ1-2 and V is TRBV30; D possibly corresponds to TRBD1 (6 bases). The CDR3 runs 13 residues. CDR1 is GTSNPN, CDR2 SVGIG, per germline (reference sequence). V was pared by 8 bases and J by 0 bases, with 13 bases between. The sequenced part of the CDR3 DNA is TGTGCCAGCTCCGGACAGACTAACTATGGC. This codes for CASSGQTNYG. The whole CDR3 protein reads CASSGQTNYGYTF.

Partial CDR3 DNA: TGCGCCAGCAGCCAAGACCCAGAATCAAGCAATGAG. It specifies CASSQDPESSNE. The entire CDR3 reads CASSQDPESSNEQFF. This chain connects TRBV4-1 to TRBJ2-1; D gene ambiguous. The read ends 3 residues early relative to the CDR3; the germline J gene fills the gap. V gave up 0 bases and J gave up 6 bases, with 12 bases separating them. The CDR3 length is 15 residues. CDR1 is MGHRA, CDR2 YSYEKL, per germline.

In regard to this clone: The read ends 3 residues before the CDR3 terminus; that terminus is restored from the germline J gene. V gene TRBV6-1 combines with J gene TRBJ1-1; 9 positions agree with TRBD1. The germline V gene has CDR1 MNHNS and CDR2 SASEGT. The CDR3 contains 13 residues. CDR3 sequence: CASSGTGGVPAFF. The sequenced CDR3 bases are TGTGCCAGCAGTGGAACAGGGGGCGTACCA.

For this clone: The CDR3 end is not reached by the read, which stops 3 residues before it; the germline J gene fills it in. The chain is built from TRBV5-1 and TRBJ2-2; D possibly corresponds to TRBD1 (5 bases). The ends were cut back, 2 bases at V and 0 bases at J, with 14 bases in the middle. This CDR3 is built from 17 residues. Germline V gives CDR1 SGHRS, CDR2 YFSETQ. CDR3 protein: CASSLSAGPPNTGELFF. The DNA read from the CDR3 is TGCGCCAGCAGCTTATCAGCAGGGCCCCCGAACACCGGGGAG.

Details on this clone: With the read ending 3 residues before the CDR3 end, the germline J gene is used to fill in that end. The chain uses TRBV18 and TRBJ1-1; no definite D call. In germline, CDR1 is KGHSH, CDR2 LQKENI. The CDR3 has 14 residues. V was cut by 3 bases and J by 0 bases, with 8 bases left in between. CDR3 bases read: TGTGCCAGCTCACCCCCCCATGTGAACACTGAA. Residues: CASSPPHVNTE. The entire CDR3 reads CASSPPHVNTEAFF.